Presented here are 13 T cell receptor beta chains from one specimen sequenced in a study of neurological immune-mediated disorders. TCRdb reanalysed the 5' RACE reads using MiXCR and keeps one entry per CDR3 protein. Of around 48,000 distinct CDR3 sequences in the sample, about 9.4% were seen once. The specimen was PBMCs. Receptors originate from a woman in her forties with HTLV-1-associated myelopathy (HAM/TSP).

At least ten counts were recorded for this clonotype. CDR3 region: CAGAPDRGPEAFF. The CDR3 DNA is TGTGCCGGGGCCCCTGACAGGGGGCCTGAAGCTTTCTTT. This sequence joins TRBV30 and TRBJ1-1; 10 bases fit TRBD1. In germline, CDR1 is GTSNPN, CDR2 SVGIG (reference sequence). V trimming: 8 bases; J trimming: 6 bases; junction bases outside the gene matches: 9. This CDR3 region has 13 residues.

Turning to this clonotype: This may be a read error, as it is one base from a much larger clone. This chain uses TRBV14 with TRBJ2-5; D possibly uses TRBD1 or TRBD2 (5 bases each). The germline V gene has CDR1 SGHDN and CDR2 FVKESK. The CDR3 is 13 amino acids. CDR3 in amino acids: CASNQDLLGAQYF. CDR3 nucleotide sequence: TGTGCCAGCAACCAAGATCTTTTGGGGGCCCAGTACTTC.

This clonotype was picked up many times. The chain has TRBV5-1 and TRBJ1-1, with 7 bases aligning to TRBD1. This CDR3 has 15 amino acids. Trimming at V came to 0 bases and at J to 0 bases, leaving 2 bases not matched to a gene. Germline lookup yields CDR1 SGHRS and CDR2 YFSETQ. The CDR3 loop reads CASSLGDRMNTEAFF. DNA for the CDR3: TGCGCCAGCAGCTTGGGGGACAGAATGAACACTGAAGCTTTCTTT. The full variable domain, completed using reference TRBV5-1 and TRBJ1-1, is KAGVTQTPRYLIKTRGQQVTLSCSPISGHRSVSWYQQTPGQGLQFLFEYFSETQRNKGNFPGRFSGRQFSNSRSEMNVSTLELGDSALYLCASSLGDRMNTEAFFGQGTRLTVV.

This clonotype has a count of ten or more. The gene calls are TRBV6-1 and TRBJ2-7; possible D gene TRBD2, 6 bases. The CDR3 has 14 amino acids. The germline CDR1 and CDR2 sequences are MNHNS and SASEGT. Trimming removed 5 bases at V and 2 bases at J, with 13 bases between. CDR3 DNA sequence: TGTGCCAGCAGTCTCCGGGACTTACCCTACGAGCAGTACTTC. Translation gives CASSLRDLPYEQYF.

This clonotype was detected many times. This sequence joins TRBV2 and TRBJ2-5; D gene uncertain. Germline CDR1 SNHLY, CDR2 FYNNEI. The CDR3 has 12 residues. The ends were cut back, 4 bases at V and 5 bases at J, with 8 bases in the middle. The CDR3 DNA is TGTGCCAGCAGTGTCGGAGTGGAGACCCAGTACTTC. It codes for CASSVGVETQYF.

The chain joins TRBV29-1 to TRBJ1-3; no clear D gene. Germline V CDR1 and CDR2: SQVTM, ANQGSEA. CDR3 length equals 13 residues. Written as DNA, the CDR3 is TGCAGTGACGACAAAGGGACTGGAAACACCATATATTTT. Translation: CSDDKGTGNTIYF. Complete variable domain (other parts from reference TRBV29-1 and TRBJ1-3): SAVISQKPSRDICQRGTSLTIQCQVDSQVTMMFWYRQQPGQSLTLIATANQGSEATYESGFVIDKFPISRPNLTFSTLTVSNMSPEDSSIYLCSDDKGTGNTIYFGEGSWLTVV.

This clonotype was seen many times. This sequence joins TRBV20-1 and TRBJ2-1; the D gene is possibly TRBD2 (6 bases). Trimming took 5 bases from V and 2 from J, leaving 16 bases between them. Looked up from germline, CDR1 is DFQATT and CDR2 is SNEGSKA (reference sequence). This CDR3 is built from 15 residues. This chain's CDR3 is CSAGGWGYAYNEQFF. The CDR3 bases are TGCAGTGCTGGAGGGTGGGGATACGCCTACAATGAGCAGTTCTTC.

This clonotype has a count of ten or more. J is TRBJ1-2 and V is TRBV10-3, with D tentatively TRBD1 (5 bases). Germline CDR1 is ENHRY and CDR2 is SYGVKD. The CDR3 extends over 14 amino acids. The germline V and J ends were trimmed by 6 bases and 4 bases, with 15 bases remaining between them. CDR3: CAISRSDTTYGYTF. CDR3 DNA: TGTGCCATCAGCCGATCGGACACCACCTATGGCTACACCTTC.

The chain has TRBV5-1 and TRBJ2-2; 7 positions match TRBD2. Trimming cost V 4 bases and J 4 bases; bases outside gene matches: 1. CDR3 length: 13 amino acids. Germline CDR1 and CDR2: SGHRS and YFSETQ. CDR3 DNA sequence: TGCGCCAGCAGCCCGGGGGGCACCGGGGAGCTGTTTTTT. It specifies CASSPGGTGELFF. Full variable domain (rest looked up from reference TRBV5-1 and TRBJ2-2): KAGVTQTPRYLIKTRGQQVTLSCSPISGHRSVSWYQQTPGQGLQFLFEYFSETQRNKGNFPGRFSGRQFSNSRSEMNVSTLELGDSALYLCASSPGGTGELFFGEGSRLTVL.

V usage is TRBV7-6 and J usage is TRBJ2-1; possible D gene TRBD1, 5 bases. Trimming stripped 6 bases from V and 5 bases from J, with 17 bases between. The CDR3 is 15 amino acids. From germline, CDR1 is SGHVS and CDR2 FNYEAQ. The CDR3 protein is CASRYRGAVHNEQFF. The CDR3 nucleotides are TGTGCCAGCAGGTACCGTGGGGCAGTGCACAATGAGCAGTTCTTC. The whole variable domain, remainder taken from reference TRBV7-6 and TRBJ2-1, is GAGVSQSPRYKVTKRGQDVALRCDPISGHVSLYWYRQALGQGPEFLTYFNYEAQQDKSGLPNDRFSAERPEGSISTLTIQRTEQRDSAMYRCASRYRGAVHNEQFFGPGTRLTVL.

This clonotype has at least ten counts. The rearrangement links TRBV21-1 to TRBJ2-3. TRBV21-1 is given as a pseudogene. The CDR3 is 14 amino acids. CDR3 sequence: CASSAKTRRDTQYF. The CDR3 nucleotides read TGTGCCAGCAGCGCTAAGACTAGACGAGATACGCAGTATTTT.

This clonotype was seen ten or more times. The V gene is TRBV11-2, the J gene TRBJ2-3, with 8 bases identical to TRBD2. Per germline, CDR1 SGHAT and CDR2 FQNNGV. This CDR3 spans 14 amino acids. The V and J ends lost 7 bases and 3 bases, in that order; junction bases with no gene match: 6. CDR3 in DNA: TGTGCCAGCATTCGCGGGGGGAGTACAGATACGCAGTATTTT. This gives the protein CASIRGGSTDTQYF.

This clonotype was detected a few times. The rearrangement joins TRBV19 to TRBJ2-4, with D unclear. V shed 0 bases and J shed 8 bases, with 5 bases lying between them. CDR3 length: 12 residues. Germline CDR1 is LNHDA and CDR2 is SQIVND (reference sequence). The CDR3 loop is CASSIDRYIQYF. The CDR3 DNA reads TGTGCCAGTAGTATAGATCGGTACATTCAGTACTTC.